Listed below are T cell receptor beta chains from one sample, sequenced in a study of T cells in tuberculosis. Assay: immunoSEQ multiplex PCR; the TCRdb copy retains only in-frame clones and omits some. The repertoire has about 40,000 clones, roughly 95% of them found once; the top ten carry around 4.2%. Sequencing used PBMCs, obtained at tuberculosis diagnosis. The receptors come from an adult with tuberculosis. Each CDR3 is given with its conserved first and last residue. D genes are given only for firm matches. Where a row states a size, it is once, few, many or the class of an expanded clone; other rows omit it.

TRBV5-5	TRBJ1-6	-	-	TGTGCCAGCAGCTCTCCGGACAGAAGCCTGATCGCCCTCCACTTT	CASSSPDRSLIALHF
TRBV7-3	TRBJ2-2	TRBD1	-	TGTGCCAGCAGCTTATTAAACAGGGACAGCACCGGGGAGCTGTTTTTT	CASSLLNRDSTGELFF
TRBV21-1	TRBJ1-5	-	-	TGTGCCAGCAGCAAAATCCTCGGGACAGGGGTCTATAGCAATCAGCCCCAGCATTTT	CASSKILGTGVYSNQPQHF
TRBV11-2	TRBJ2-3	-	-	TGTGCCAGCAGCCCCCCGGGTCGCCCTCCAGATACGCAGTATTTT	CASSPPGRPPDTQYF
TRBV6-5	TRBJ2-7	-	-	TGTGCCAGCAGGATACTCCCGATTCGGTACGAGCAGTACTTC	CASRILPIRYEQYF
TRBV27	TRBJ1-3	-	-	TGTGCCAGCAGTAAGACAGTTGGAAACACCATATATTTT	CASSKTVGNTIYF
TRBV6-4	TRBJ2-5	TRBD1	-	TGTGCCAGCAGTGTTGGACAGGGTGAGACCCAGTACTTC	CASSVGQGETQYF
TRBV9	TRBJ1-5	-	few	TGTGCCAGCAGCGTACGGGGGGACAGCAATCAGCCCCAGCATTTT	CASSVRGDSNQPQHF
TRBV12-5	TRBJ2-1	-	-	TGTGCTAGTGGTTTGGACACTTCCAGGGTTGCCTACAATGAGCAGTTCTTC	CASGLDTSRVAYNEQFF
TRBV28	TRBJ2-7	-	-	TGTGCCAGCAGCCCCCCGTGGACAGTCTACGAGCAGTACTTC	CASSPPWTVYEQYF
TRBV19	TRBJ1-5	-	-	TGTGCCAGTAAATACAGAGACAATCAGCCCCAGCATTTT	CASKYRDNQPQHF
TRBV9	TRBJ1-2	-	-	TGTGCCAGCACCCCTATGGGCTTCTATGGCTACACCTTC	CASTPMGFYGYTF
TRBV29-1	TRBJ2-4	-	-	TGCAGCGTTACCCCTCCGGCAGGGGACACTGGCATTCAGTACTTC	CSVTPPAGDTGIQYF
TRBV10-1	TRBJ1-1	TRBD1	-	TGCGCCAGCAGTCTGACTGACAGGGCAGAGATGAACACTGAAGCTTTCTTT	CASSLTDRAEMNTEAFF
TRBV11-2	TRBJ1-1	TRBD1	once	TGTGCCAGCAGCTTAGGAAGGACAGGGATTTTGAACACTGAAGCTTTCTTT	CASSLGRTGILNTEAFF
TRBV5-8	TRBJ1-1	TRBD1	-	TGTGCCAGCAGCCCCAACCGTATCGACCCAGGGGGAACTGAAGCTTTCTTT	CASSPNRIDPGGTEAFF
TRBV11-3	TRBJ2-2	-	once	TGTGCCAGCAGCGTTACAGGGGCGGGGACCGGGGAGCTGTTTTTT	CASSVTGAGTGELFF
TRBV2	TRBJ2-1	TRBD2	-	TGTGCCAGCGGCCAGACTAGCGAGTCCTACAATGAGCAGTTCTTC	CASGQTSESYNEQFF
TRBV6-5	TRBJ2-1	TRBD2	-	TGTGCCAGCACCGCCGGGGGGTTTGAGCAGTTCTTC	CASTAGGFEQFF
TRBV11-2	TRBJ2-7	-	-	TGTGCCAGCAGCTTAGATCCTCTGGGCAGAATCTACGAGCAGTACTTC	CASSLDPLGRIYEQYF
TRBV2	TRBJ1-5	-	-	TGTGCCAGCACCAGGGAGGGTAGCAATCAGCCCCAGCATTTT	CASTREGSNQPQHF
TRBV29-1	TRBJ2-5	TRBD2	-	TGCAGCGTTGTTCTGGCGGGGGGGGAGACCCAGTACTTC	CSVVLAGGETQYF
TRBV5-1	TRBJ2-3	TRBD2	-	TGCGCCAGCAGCATGGGACTAGTGGCGCTGTCGACAGATACGCAGTATTTT	CASSMGLVALSTDTQYF
TRBV21-1	TRBJ1-2	-	-	TGTGCCAGCAGCCCCCTTTTGGGCTACACCTTC	CASSPLLGYTF
TRBV5-1	TRBJ2-7	-	-	TGCGCCAGCAGCTCCGGGACATCCTACGAGCAGTACTTC	CASSSGTSYEQYF
TRBV5-8	TRBJ1-2	-	-	TGTGCCAGCAGCTTTGGAGACTATGGCTACACCTTC	CASSFGDYGYTF
TRBV29-1	TRBJ2-4	TRBD2	-	TGCAGCGTTGGCGGGGGGGGAGTCAAAAACATTCAGTACTTC	CSVGGGGVKNIQYF
TRBV29-1	TRBJ1-6	-	-	TGCAGCGTGAAAACTCGACAGGATTCACCCCTCCACTTT	CSVKTRQDSPLHF
TRBV27	TRBJ1-5	TRBD1	-	TGTGCCAGCAGCCCCGGCGGGGACAGGGGAAGGGGGCCCCAGCATTTT	CASSPGGDRGRGPQHF
TRBV2	TRBJ2-7	TRBD1	-	TGTGCCAGCAGTCGGGACAGTCCGGGCGAGCAGTACTTC	CASSRDSPGEQYF
TRBV9	TRBJ2-2	TRBD2	-	TGTGCCAGCAGCCTAGAGCGGGGGCGGGGGACCACCGGGGAGCTGTTTTTT	CASSLERGRGTTGELFF
TRBV4-3	TRBJ1-6	TRBD1	-	TGCGCCAGCAGCCAAGATGCGGGACAGGGAGACTCACCCCTCCACTTT	CASSQDAGQGDSPLHF
TRBV28	TRBJ1-1	TRBD1	-	TGTGCCAGCAGAGCCGGGACAGGGGCGCCGAACACTGAAGCTTTCTTT	CASRAGTGAPNTEAFF
TRBV9	TRBJ2-3	-	-	TGTGCCAGCAGCGTAGCTGCGAGTCGGAGCACAGATACGCAGTATTTT	CASSVAASRSTDTQYF
TRBV6-5	TRBJ2-1	-	once	TGTGCCAGCTACTCCGGGTGGGATGAGCAGTTCTTC	CASYSGWDEQFF
TRBV5-6	TRBJ1-3	-	-	TGTGCCAGCAGCTTCGTGGGGACTATTTCTGGAAACACCATATATTTT	CASSFVGTISGNTIYF
TRBV4-2	TRBJ1-6	-	-	TGTGCCAGCAGCCAAGATGAGGGCTCCTATAATTCACCCCTCCACTTT	CASSQDEGSYNSPLHF
TRBV5-1	TRBJ2-7	TRBD1	-	TGCGCCAGCAGGGCCGGGACAGGATGGAGTCTCTACGAGCAGTACTTC	CASRAGTGWSLYEQYF
TRBV18	TRBJ2-2	-	-	TGTGCCAGCTCACCACCTACAGGCAGCGCGAACACCGGGGAGCTGTTTTTT	CASSPPTGSANTGELFF
TRBV27	TRBJ2-7	TRBD2	once	TGTGCCAGCAGTCTACTAGCGGGGCCCGCCAGCGAGCAGTACTTC	CASSLLAGPASEQYF
TRBV7-8	TRBJ1-5	-	once	TGTGCCAGCAGCTTAGATCTGGGCGGCAATCAGCCCCAGCATTTT	CASSLDLGGNQPQHF
TRBV5-3	TRBJ1-1	-	-	TGTGCCAGAAGCGCAGTAATGTCGGCGTCCCAAAGGAACTATGAAGCTTTCTTT	CARSAVMSASQRNYEAFF
TRBV9	TRBJ2-2	-	-	TGTGCCAGCAGCGTAATTCCCTCGGGGGTCGGTCTTAGGGAGCTGTTTTTT	CASSVIPSGVGLRELFF
TRBV19	TRBJ1-6	TRBD1	-	TGTGCCAGTAGTACGACAGGGGGCCCTATGCCCTCACCCCTCCACTTT	CASSTTGGPMPSPLHF
TRBV4-2	TRBJ2-7	TRBD1	-	TGTGCCAGCAGCCCCCGTTCAGGGGGCGCGTACGAGCAGTACTTC	CASSPRSGGAYEQYF
TRBV4-1	TRBJ2-3	TRBD2	-	TGCGCCAGCAGCCCGGGACTAGCGGGGGGAGATACGCAGTATTTT	CASSPGLAGGDTQYF
TRBV13	TRBJ1-2	TRBD1	-	TGTGCCAGCAGCAGGCGAGGACAGGGGAACTATGGCTACACCTTC	CASSRRGQGNYGYTF
TRBV6-5	TRBJ2-1	TRBD2	-	TGTGCCAGCAGTTACGCGACTAGCGGGGGGGGACCTGAGCAGTTCTTC	CASSYATSGGGPEQFF
TRBV6-4	TRBJ1-1	-	-	TGTGCCAGCAGTGACTCTGGGACTCCATGGGTGAACACTGAAGCTTTCTTT	CASSDSGTPWVNTEAFF
TRBV2	TRBJ2-7	-	-	TGTGCCAGCATCAAACTACAGGGATCCTACGAGCAGTACTTC	CASIKLQGSYEQYF
TRBV30	TRBJ1-2	TRBD1	-	TGTGCCTGGAGTACTATTAACACAGGGGGCAGAACCTTC	CAWSTINTGGRTF
TRBV5-8	TRBJ2-7	-	-	TGTGCCAGCAGCTTGGTGCGGCTCCACGAGCAGTACTTC	CASSLVRLHEQYF
TRBV12-5	TRBJ1-6	-	-	TGTGCTAGTGGTTTGGTACCCGGGGGGCTAGTTTCACCCCTCCACTTT	CASGLVPGGLVSPLHF
TRBV5-6	TRBJ1-4	-	-	TGTGCCAGCAGCCCCAGGGCAGGGGCTAATGAAAAACTGTTTTTT	CASSPRAGANEKLFF